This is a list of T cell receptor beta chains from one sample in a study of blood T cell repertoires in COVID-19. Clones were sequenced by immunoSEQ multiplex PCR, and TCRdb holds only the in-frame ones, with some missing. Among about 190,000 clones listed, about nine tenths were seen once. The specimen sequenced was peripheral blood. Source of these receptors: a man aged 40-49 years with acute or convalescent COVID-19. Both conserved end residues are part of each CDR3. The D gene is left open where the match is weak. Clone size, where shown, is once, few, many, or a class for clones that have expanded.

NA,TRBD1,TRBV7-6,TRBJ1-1,TGTGCCAGCAGCTTAGGGGGGACAGGGGGGACTGAAGCTTTCTTT,CASSLGGTGGTEAFF
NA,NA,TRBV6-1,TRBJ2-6,TGTGCCAGCAGTGGCGTACAGTTCTCTGGGGCCAACGTCCTGACTTTC,CASSGVQFSGANVLTF
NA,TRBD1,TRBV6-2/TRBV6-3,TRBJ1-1,TGTGCCAGCAGTGGACAGGGCCGGACTGAAGCTTTCTTT,CASSGQGRTEAFF
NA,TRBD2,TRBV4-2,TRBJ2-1,TGTGCCAGCAGCCAGATACTTAAGCGGGGGCAAGGCAATGAGCAGTTCTTC,CASSQILKRGQGNEQFF
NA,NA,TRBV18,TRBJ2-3,TGTGCCAGCTCACCATCGGTGGGCACAGATACGCAGTATTTT,CASSPSVGTDTQYF
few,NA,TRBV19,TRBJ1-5,TGTGCCAGTAGTATAGGCGGCCTGGAGCCCCAGCATTTT,CASSIGGLEPQHF
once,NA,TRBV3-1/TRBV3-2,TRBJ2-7,TGTGCCAGCAGCCAAGTACTAGGGACAGAGCAGTACTTC,CASSQVLGTEQYF
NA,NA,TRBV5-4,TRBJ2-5,TGTGCCAGCAGCTTGGCCTCTGTCCCAGGGACCCAGTACTTC,CASSLASVPGTQYF
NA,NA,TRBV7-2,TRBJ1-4,TGTGCCAGCAGCCTTACAGGGAGGGACGAAAAACTGTTTTTT,CASSLTGRDEKLFF
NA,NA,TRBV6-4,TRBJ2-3,TGTGCCAGCAGCCCAGGAGGAAGCACAGATACGCAGTATTTT,CASSPGGSTDTQYF
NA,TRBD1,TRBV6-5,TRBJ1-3,TGTGCCAGCAGCCGGGACAGATACTCTGGAAACACCATATATTTT,CASSRDRYSGNTIYF
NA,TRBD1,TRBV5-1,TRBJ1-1,TGCGCCAGCAGCCCGGGGGGGACAGCGAACACTGAAGCTTTCTTT,CASSPGGTANTEAFF
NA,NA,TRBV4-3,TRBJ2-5,TGCGCCAGCAGCCAGAGTGTCCAAGAGACCCAGTACTTC,CASSQSVQETQYF
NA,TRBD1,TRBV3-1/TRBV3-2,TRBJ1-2,TGTGCCAGCAGCCCCCGGACAGGGGGGGGTCTCTTTGGCTACACCTTC,CASSPRTGGGLFGYTF
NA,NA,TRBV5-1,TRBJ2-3,TGCGCCAGCAGCTTGGGGGCCCTCACAGATACGCAGTATTTT,CASSLGALTDTQYF
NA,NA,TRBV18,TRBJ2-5,TGTGCCAGCTCACCTCCGGACAGAAGCCAAGAGACCCAGTACTTC,CASSPPDRSQETQYF
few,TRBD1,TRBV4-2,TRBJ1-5,TGTGCCAGCAGCCCTGACAGGGGGTTCCAGCCCCAGCATTTT,CASSPDRGFQPQHF
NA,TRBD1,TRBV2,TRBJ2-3,TGTGCCAGCAGTGTCCAGGGGGCAGATACGCAGTATTTT,CASSVQGADTQYF
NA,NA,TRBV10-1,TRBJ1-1,TGCGCCAGCAGTGAGTCGCTTACGTGGCAGGATTTGATGAACACTGAAGCTTTCTTT,CASSESLTWQDLMNTEAFF
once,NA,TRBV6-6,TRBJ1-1,TGTGCCAGCAGCAGGACAGCGAACACTGAAGCTTTCTTT,CASSRTANTEAFF
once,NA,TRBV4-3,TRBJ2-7,TGCGCCAGCAGCCAAGATCCTACCGGGGCCTACGAGCAGTACTTC,CASSQDPTGAYEQYF
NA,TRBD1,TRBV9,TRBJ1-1,TGTGCCAGCAGCGTAGGGACAGGGGGCCCGGGGACTGAAGCTTTCTTT,CASSVGTGGPGTEAFF
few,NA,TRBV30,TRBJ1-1,TGTGCCTTGACACCTAACACTGAAGCTTTCTTT,CALTPNTEAFF
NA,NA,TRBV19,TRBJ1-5,TGTGCCAGTAGTATAGGTACAGACAATAGCAATCAGCCCCAGCATTTT,CASSIGTDNSNQPQHF
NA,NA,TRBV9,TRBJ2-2,TGTGCCAGCAGCGCTTCCTTTCAGGGTCCCGGGGAGCTGTTTTTT,CASSASFQGPGELFF
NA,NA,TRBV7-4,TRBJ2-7,TGTGCCAGCAGCCCCCCTGGCGGGGCTTCCTACGAGCAGTACTTC,CASSPPGGASYEQYF
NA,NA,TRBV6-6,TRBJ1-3,TGTGCCAGCAGTCATCCGGGGAACACCATATATTTT,CASSHPGNTIYF
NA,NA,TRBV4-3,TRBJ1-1,TGCGCCAGCAGCTTTCGACGGAGGAACACTGAAGCTTTCTTT,CASSFRRRNTEAFF
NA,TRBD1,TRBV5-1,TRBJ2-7,TGCGCCAGCAGCTCCTCCGGGACAGGGGTAGGCGAGCAGTACTTC,CASSSSGTGVGEQYF
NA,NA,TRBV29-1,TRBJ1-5,TGCAGCGTTGAAGGGGGGGGAAATCAGCCCCAGCATTTT,CSVEGGGNQPQHF
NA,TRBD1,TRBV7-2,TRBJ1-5,TGTGCCAGCAGCGGAACAGGGGGCGCCGTCAAAGGTCAGCCCCAGCATTTT,CASSGTGGAVKGQPQHF
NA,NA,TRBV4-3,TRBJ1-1,TGCGCCAGCAGCCAGGGGGCACGAGTGAACACTGAAGCTTTCTTT,CASSQGARVNTEAFF
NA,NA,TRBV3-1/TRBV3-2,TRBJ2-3,TGTGCCAGCAGCCAAGGCATTGCGGAAGATACGCAGTATTTT,CASSQGIAEDTQYF
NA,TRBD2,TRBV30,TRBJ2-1,TGTGCCTGCAACGGAGCGGGGGGCCGCAATGAGCAGTTCTTC,CACNGAGGRNEQFF
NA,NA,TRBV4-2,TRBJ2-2,TGTGCCAGCCGTTCGGGACAATTGGGCGGGGAGCTGTTTTTT,CASRSGQLGGELFF
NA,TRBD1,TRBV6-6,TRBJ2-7,TGTGCCAGCAGTCGACAGGGGGTGATATACGAGCAGTACTTC,CASSRQGVIYEQYF
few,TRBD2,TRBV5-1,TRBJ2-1,TGCGCCAGCAGCTTAGCGGGGGGGCTCTTTTATGAGCAGTTCTTC,CASSLAGGLFYEQFF
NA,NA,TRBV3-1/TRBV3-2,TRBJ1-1,TGTGCCAGCAGCCAAGATCGGGTCCCTGAAGCTTTCTTT,CASSQDRVPEAFF
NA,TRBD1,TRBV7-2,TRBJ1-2,TGTGCCAGCAGCTCCGACAGGGGCTATGGCTACACCTTC,CASSSDRGYGYTF
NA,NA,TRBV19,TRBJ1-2,TGTGCCAGTAGTATAACCAACTCGGACACTTATGGCTACACCTTC,CASSITNSDTYGYTF
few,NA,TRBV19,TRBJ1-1,TGTGCCAGTAGTATAATGGGTCAGGGAAACACTGAAGCTTTCTTT,CASSIMGQGNTEAFF
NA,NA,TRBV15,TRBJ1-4,TGTGCCACCAGCAGAGGACACAGGGCAACTAATGAAAAACTGTTTTTT,CATSRGHRATNEKLFF
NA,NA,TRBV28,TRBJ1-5,TGTGCCAGCAGTCTCTTGGGACACACTTATAGCAATCAGCCCCAGCATTTT,CASSLLGHTYSNQPQHF
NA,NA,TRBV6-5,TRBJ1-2,TGTGCCAGCAGGGACCCGGGACATGGCGATGGCTACACCTTC,CASRDPGHGDGYTF